This passage covers 17 T cell receptor beta chains from one sample sequenced in a study of identical twins' blood T cells. MiXCR, applied by TCRdb to the 5' RACE reads, yields one record per CDR3 protein. The table shows 350,000 to 400,000 distinct CDR3 sequences, with over 25% occurring only once. Sequenced input: PBMCs. The receptors here all came from a woman between 18 and 50 years old in good health.

The chain has TRBV13 and TRBJ1-2, with 9 bases aligning to TRBD1. CDR3 length: 15 amino acids. V dropped 5 bases and J dropped 2; count of bases not matched to a gene: 6. Germline-derived CDR1 and CDR2 are PRHDT and FYEKMQ (reference sequence). The CDR3 DNA is TGTGCCAGCAGCGTCAAGGACAGGGGAAACTATGGCTACACCTTC. Translated, it gives CASSVKDRGNYGYTF.

The genes are TRBV7-2 and TRBJ2-3, with 8 positions matching TRBD1. V gave up 5 bases and J gave up 8 bases; unmatched junction bases: 3. Germline CDR1 reads SGHTA; CDR2 reads FQGNSA. The CDR3 length is 12 residues. CDR3 in amino acids: CASSPDRGTQYF. CDR3 DNA: TGTGCCAGCAGCCCCGACAGGGGTACGCAGTATTTT. The full variable domain, its missing parts supplied by reference TRBV7-2 and TRBJ2-3, is GAGVSQSPSNKVTEKGKDVELRCDPISGHTALYWYRQSLGQGLEFLIYFQGNSAPDKSGLPSDRFSAERTGGSVSTLTIQRTQQEDSAVYLCASSPDRGTQYFGPGTRLTVL.

This clonotype has a count of ten or more. The chain couples TRBV27 to TRBJ1-5, with D perhaps TRBD1 (5 bases). Germline V gene lookup returns CDR1 MNHEY and CDR2 SMNVEV (reference sequence). Deletions cut 5 bases from V and 7 bases from J, with 18 bases between. This CDR3 has 15 amino acids. The CDR3 DNA reads as TGTGCCAGCAGTGTAAACCCAGGGTTTGGGCAGCCCCAGCATTTT. Translation gives CASSVNPGFGQPQHF.

The gene calls are TRBV6-5 and TRBJ1-2; a weak D match, TRBD1 (6 bases). Germline lookup yields CDR1 MNHEY and CDR2 SVGAGI. The CDR3 runs 18 residues. V was pared by 2 bases and J by 4 bases, with 23 bases between. CDR3 coding DNA: TGTGCCAGCAGTTACCGTCCACCCATACAGGGATGGCTCTATGGCTACACCTTC. This gives the protein CASSYRPPIQGWLYGYTF.

This clonotype appeared a few times. The rearrangement joins TRBV29-1 to TRBJ1-4, with 8 bases aligning to TRBD1. Germline trimming cut 7 bases from V and 7 bases from J; bases unmatched to any gene: 8. There are 13 residues in the CDR3. Germline CDR1 SQVTM, CDR2 ANQGSEA. For the CDR3, the DNA is TGCAGCGCCGCCGTCACAGGGGGTGAAAAACTGTTTTTT. Residues: CSAAVTGGEKLFF. The full variable domain, its missing parts supplied by reference TRBV29-1 and TRBJ1-4, is SAVISQKPSRDICQRGTSLTIQCQVDSQVTMMFWYRQQPGQSLTLIATANQGSEATYESGFVIDKFPISRPNLTFSTLTVSNMSPEDSSIYLCSAAVTGGEKLFFGSGTQLSVL.

In its sample, this clonotype was seen many times. This rearrangement joins TRBV12-3 or TRBV12-4 to TRBJ1-1; TRBD1 matches 7 bases. V lost 4 bases to trimming and J lost 0 bases; unmatched junction nucleotides: 14. This CDR3 has 18 amino acids. CDR3 coding DNA: TGTGCCAGCAGTTCGGGGGCAAGGACAGGTCGGGTGAACACTGAAGCTTTCTTT. Protein sequence: CASSSGARTGRVNTEAFF.

Turning to this clonotype: A junction end diverges from the germline sequence, so it may reflect a read error. The chain couples TRBV11-3 to TRBJ2-3; TRBD1 is a possible D gene (5 bases). Germline V gives CDR1 SGHNT, CDR2 YENEEA. CDR3 length: 14 amino acids. CDR3: CTSTPSRDTDTQYF. In DNA, the CDR3 is TGTACCAGCACCCCCAGCAGGGACACAGATACGCAGTATTTT.

A few counts support this clonotype. The CDR3 DNA reads TGTGCCAGCAGTTTGAAGGGGTGGCAGCCCCAGCATTTT. It yields the protein CASSLKGWQPQHF. The chain employs TRBV27 and TRBJ1-5, with D perhaps TRBD1 (5 bases). This CDR3 is 13 amino acids long. V lost 3 bases and J lost 7, with 10 bases in between. The germline gives CDR1 MNHEY, CDR2 SMNVEV (reference sequence).

This clonotype occurred many times. The gene calls are TRBV18 and TRBJ1-1, with D perhaps TRBD1 (6 bases). CDR1 and CDR2 (germline): KGHSH, LQKENI. Trimming stripped 6 bases from V and 3 bases from J, with 14 bases between. This CDR3 spans 14 amino acids. CDR3 in amino acids: CASSPTSGDTEAFF. The CDR3 bases are TGTGCCAGCTCTCCAACCTCAGGGGACACTGAAGCTTTCTTT.

This clonotype was seen repeatedly, ten times or more. J is TRBJ2-1 and V is TRBV9; D remains ambiguous. Germline lookup yields CDR1 SGDLS and CDR2 YYNGEE. The germline V and J ends were trimmed by 0 bases and 9 bases, with 10 bases remaining between them. The CDR3 consists of 13 residues. The DNA for the CDR3 is TGTGCCAGCAGCGTAGACGGTAGGGCTGAGCAGTTCTTC. This codes for CASSVDGRAEQFF.

This clonotype has more than one count but fewer than ten. V gene TRBV25-1 combines with J gene TRBJ1-2; 8 bases fit TRBD1. Germline loops: CDR1 MGHDK, CDR2 SYGVNS. This CDR3 spans 14 amino acids. V dropped 2 bases and J dropped 7; count of bases not matched to a gene: 6. In DNA, the CDR3 is TGTGCCAGCAGTGAAAAATGGACAGGGCGTGGCTACACCTTC. Its protein is CASSEKWTGRGYTF.

In its sample, this clonotype was seen a few times. The chain uses TRBV2 and TRBJ1-5, with 10 bases lining up with TRBD1. Germline loops: CDR1 SNHLY, CDR2 FYNNEI. Trimming cost V 6 bases and J 3 bases; bases outside gene matches: 8. CDR3 size: 16 residues. CDR3 nucleotide sequence: TGTGCCAGCAGAGGGACAGGGGACGGAGTCAATCAGCCCCAGCATTTT. Its translation: CASRGTGDGVNQPQHF.

The gene calls are TRBV20-1 and TRBJ2-5; D remains ambiguous. CDR3 size: 11 residues. V was trimmed by 6 bases and J by 5 bases, leaving 10 bases between them. From germline, CDR1 is DFQATT and CDR2 SNEGSKA (reference sequence). CDR3 in amino acids: CSARLRETQYF. CDR3 nucleotide sequence: TGCAGTGCCCGACTTCGGGAGACCCAGTACTTC.

The chain uses TRBV7-9 and TRBJ1-5; D gene ambiguous. V dropped 7 bases and J dropped 1 base, with 8 bases sitting between them. This CDR3 contains 13 residues. CDR1 and CDR2 from the germline V gene are SEHNR and FQNEAQ (reference sequence). For the CDR3, the DNA is TGTGCCAGCACCCCACAGAGCAATCAGCCCCAGCATTTT. Encoded protein: CASTPQSNQPQHF.

V and J are TRBV19 and TRBJ2-1; no clear D. Trimming pared 9 bases from V and 1 base from J, leaving 16 bases between. CDR3 length equals 15 residues. From germline, CDR1 is LNHDA and CDR2 SQIVND (reference sequence). The CDR3 coding sequence is TGTGCCAGCGGCGCTGGCCCTGGATCCTACAATGAGCAGTTCTTC. It translates to CASGAGPGSYNEQFF.

The V gene is TRBV19, the J gene TRBJ1-2; D ambiguous. CDR1 and CDR2 from the germline V gene are LNHDA and SQIVND (reference sequence). Trimming cost V 1 base and J 7 bases, with 7 bases left between them. There are 12 residues in the CDR3. The chain's CDR3 is CASSIGVLGYTF. The CDR3 coding sequence is TGTGCCAGTAGTATAGGGGTACTTGGCTACACCTTC.

This clonotype has just a few counts. This chain uses TRBV6-1 with TRBJ2-7; TRBD1 is a possible D gene (5 bases). This CDR3 is built from 13 residues. Germline V gene data show CDR1 as MNHNS and CDR2 as SASEGT. V lost 2 bases and J lost 7, with 12 bases in between. In nucleotides, the CDR3 is TGTGCCAGCAGTGAAACAAGGGGCTGGGAGCAGTACTTC. Residues: CASSETRGWEQYF.